This T cell receptor beta chain was documented in a study of blood T cell repertoires in COVID-19. The overall study: Samples taken during acute and convalescent COVID-19 were collected in the United States, Italy and Spain. The cDNA or gDNA used as material had been derived from T cells, B-cell-depleted T cells, or PBMCs.

Germline loops: CDR1 MNHEY, CDR2 SVGAGI. CDR3 length: 15 amino acids. Trimming cost V 10 bases and J 3 bases, with 21 bases left between them. Authors' processing steps: Amplification with reference gene primers provided the estimates of nucleated cell counts. The assay was immunoSEQ multiplex PCR, and TCRdb's table has in-frame clones only and misses some. From that table come the V and J calls and clone size; the DNA was used to work out D and trimming. Here the sample spans 150,000 to 180,000 clones, under 85% being singletons. Seattle's enrolled individuals joined amid active infection and were then monitored longitudinally.

The chain combines TRBV6-5 with TRBJ1-1; no clear D gene. This TCR was sampled from a man between 60 and 75 years old with COVID-19, enrolled during active disease. The sequencing input was peripheral blood. The DNA for the CDR3 is TGTGCCACCATGGGCCAACAAAAGAGGGACACTGAAGCTTTCTTT. It translates to CATMGQQKRDTEAFF.